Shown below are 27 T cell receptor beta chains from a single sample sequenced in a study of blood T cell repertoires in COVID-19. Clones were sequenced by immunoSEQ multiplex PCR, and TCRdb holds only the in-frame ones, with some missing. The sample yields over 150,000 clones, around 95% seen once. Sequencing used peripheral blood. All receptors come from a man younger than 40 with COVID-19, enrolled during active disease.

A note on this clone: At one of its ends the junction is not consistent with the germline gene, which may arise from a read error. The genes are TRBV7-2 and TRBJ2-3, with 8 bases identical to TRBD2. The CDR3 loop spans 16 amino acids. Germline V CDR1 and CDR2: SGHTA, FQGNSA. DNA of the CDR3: TGTGCCAGCAGATTAGCGGCGGGGGGTAGCACAGATACGCAGTATTTT. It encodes CASRLAAGGSTDTQYF.

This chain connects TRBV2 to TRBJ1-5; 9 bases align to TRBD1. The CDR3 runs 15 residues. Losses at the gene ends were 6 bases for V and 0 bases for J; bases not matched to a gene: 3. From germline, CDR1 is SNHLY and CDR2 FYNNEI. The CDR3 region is CASRGQGISNQPQHF. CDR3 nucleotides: TGTGCCAGCAGGGGACAGGGAATTAGCAATCAGCCCCAGCATTTT.

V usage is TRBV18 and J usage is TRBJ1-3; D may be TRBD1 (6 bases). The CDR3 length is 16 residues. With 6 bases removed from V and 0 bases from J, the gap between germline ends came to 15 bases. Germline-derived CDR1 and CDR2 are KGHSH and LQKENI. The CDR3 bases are TGTGCCAGCTCGCGTTCCCCACAGGGCTCTGGAAACACCATATATTTT. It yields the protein CASSRSPQGSGNTIYF.

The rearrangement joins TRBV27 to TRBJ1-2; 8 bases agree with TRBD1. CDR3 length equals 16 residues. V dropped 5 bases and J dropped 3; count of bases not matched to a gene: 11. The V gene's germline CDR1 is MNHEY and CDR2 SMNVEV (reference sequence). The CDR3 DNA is TGTGCCAGCAGTAACTACAGGGGGGAGGTAGACTATGGCTACACCTTC. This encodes CASSNYRGEVDYGYTF.

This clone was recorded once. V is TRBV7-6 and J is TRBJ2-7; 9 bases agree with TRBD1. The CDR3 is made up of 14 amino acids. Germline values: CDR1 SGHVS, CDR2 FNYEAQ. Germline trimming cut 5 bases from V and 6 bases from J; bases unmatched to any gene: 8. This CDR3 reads CASSGGDRDAEQYF. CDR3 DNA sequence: TGTGCCAGCAGCGGGGGGGACAGGGATGCCGAGCAGTACTTC.

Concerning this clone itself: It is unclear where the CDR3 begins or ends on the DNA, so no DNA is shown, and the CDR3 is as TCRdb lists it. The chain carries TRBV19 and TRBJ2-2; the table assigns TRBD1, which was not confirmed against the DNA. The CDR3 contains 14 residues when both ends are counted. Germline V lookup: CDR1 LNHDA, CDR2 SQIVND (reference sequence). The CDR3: CASTSAGGTGELFF.

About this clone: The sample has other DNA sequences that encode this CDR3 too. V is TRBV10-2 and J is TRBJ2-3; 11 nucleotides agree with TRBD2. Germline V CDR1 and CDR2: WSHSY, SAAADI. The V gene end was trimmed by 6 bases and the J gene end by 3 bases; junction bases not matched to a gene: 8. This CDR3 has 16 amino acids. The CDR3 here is CASRLTSGVATDTQYF. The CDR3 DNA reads TGCGCCAGCAGATTGACTAGCGGGGTAGCGACAGATACGCAGTATTTT.

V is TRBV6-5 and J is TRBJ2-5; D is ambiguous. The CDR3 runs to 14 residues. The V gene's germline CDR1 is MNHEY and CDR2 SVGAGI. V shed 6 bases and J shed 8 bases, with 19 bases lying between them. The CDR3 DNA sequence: TGTGCCAGCAGCCCCGACGGAGCCCGCATTACCCAGTACTTC. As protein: CASSPDGARITQYF.

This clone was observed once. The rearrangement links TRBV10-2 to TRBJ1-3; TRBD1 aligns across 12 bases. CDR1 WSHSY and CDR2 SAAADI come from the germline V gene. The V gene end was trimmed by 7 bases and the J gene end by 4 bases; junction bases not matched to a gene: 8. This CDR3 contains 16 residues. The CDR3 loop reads CASTPGQGASGNTIYF. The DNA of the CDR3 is TGCGCCAGCACCCCGGGACAGGGGGCATCAGGAAACACCATATATTTT.

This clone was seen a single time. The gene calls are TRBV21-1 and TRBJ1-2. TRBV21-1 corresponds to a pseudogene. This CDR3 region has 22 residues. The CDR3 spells CASSKEGLIEAGPSYPNYGYTF. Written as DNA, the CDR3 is TGTGCCAGCAGCAAAGAAGGACTAATAGAAGCGGGCCCGTCGTACCCTAACTATGGCTACACCTTC.

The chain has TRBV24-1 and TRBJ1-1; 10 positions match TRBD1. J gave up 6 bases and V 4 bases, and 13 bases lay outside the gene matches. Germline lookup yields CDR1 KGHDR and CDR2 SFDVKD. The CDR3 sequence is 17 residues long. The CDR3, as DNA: TGTGCCACCAGTGAGCCTCCGGGACAGGGGATGAGGGCTGAAGCTTTCTTT. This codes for CATSEPPGQGMRAEAFF.

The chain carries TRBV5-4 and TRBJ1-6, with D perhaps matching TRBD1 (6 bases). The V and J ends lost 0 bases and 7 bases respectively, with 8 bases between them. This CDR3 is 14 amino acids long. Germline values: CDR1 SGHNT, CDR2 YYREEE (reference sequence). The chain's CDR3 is CASSLDRENSPLHF. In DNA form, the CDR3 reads TGTGCCAGCAGCTTGGACAGGGAGAATTCACCCCTCCACTTT.

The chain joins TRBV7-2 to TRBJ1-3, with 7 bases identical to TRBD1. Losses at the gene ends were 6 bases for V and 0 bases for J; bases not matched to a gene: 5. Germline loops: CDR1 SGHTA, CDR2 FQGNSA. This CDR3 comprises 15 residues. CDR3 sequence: CASSRDSYSGNTIYF. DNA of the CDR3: TGTGCCAGCAGTCGGGACAGTTACTCTGGAAACACCATATATTTT.

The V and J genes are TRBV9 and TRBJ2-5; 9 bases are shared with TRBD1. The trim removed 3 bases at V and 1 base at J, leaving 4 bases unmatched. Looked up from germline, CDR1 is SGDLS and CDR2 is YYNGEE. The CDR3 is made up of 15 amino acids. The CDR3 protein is CASSAYRGPQETQYF. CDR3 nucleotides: TGTGCCAGCAGCGCTTACAGGGGGCCCCAAGAGACCCAGTACTTC.

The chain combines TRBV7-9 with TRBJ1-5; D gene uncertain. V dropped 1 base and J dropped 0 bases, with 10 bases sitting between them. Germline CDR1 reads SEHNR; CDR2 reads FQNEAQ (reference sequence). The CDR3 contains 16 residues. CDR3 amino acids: CASSLGAPYSNQPQHF. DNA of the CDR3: TGTGCCAGCAGCTTAGGGGCACCTTATAGCAATCAGCCCCAGCATTTT. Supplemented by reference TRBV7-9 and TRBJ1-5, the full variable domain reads DTGVSQNPRHKITKRGQNVTFRCDPISEHNRLYWYRQTLGQGPEFLTYFQNEAQLEKSRLLSDRFSAERPKGSFSTLEIQRTEQGDSAMYLCASSLGAPYSNQPQHFGDGTRLSIL.

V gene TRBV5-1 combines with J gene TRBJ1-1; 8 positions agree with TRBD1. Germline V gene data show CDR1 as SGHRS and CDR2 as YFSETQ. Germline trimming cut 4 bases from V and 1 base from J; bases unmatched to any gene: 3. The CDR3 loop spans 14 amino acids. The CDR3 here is CASSPGQGNTEAFF. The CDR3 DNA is TGCGCCAGCAGCCCTGGACAGGGGAACACTGAAGCTTTCTTT. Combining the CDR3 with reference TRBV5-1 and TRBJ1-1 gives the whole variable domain KAGVTQTPRYLIKTRGQQVTLSCSPISGHRSVSWYQQTPGQGLQFLFEYFSETQRNKGNFPGRFSGRQFSNSRSEMNVSTLELGDSALYLCASSPGQGNTEAFFGQGTRLTVV.

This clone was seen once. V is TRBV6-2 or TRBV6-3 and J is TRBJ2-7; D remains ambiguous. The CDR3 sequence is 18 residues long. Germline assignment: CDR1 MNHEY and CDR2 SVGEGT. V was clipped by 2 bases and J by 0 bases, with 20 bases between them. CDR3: CASSYDDSTAGGSYEQYF. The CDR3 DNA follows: TGTGCCAGCAGTTACGACGACTCAACCGCCGGTGGCTCCTACGAGCAGTACTTC.

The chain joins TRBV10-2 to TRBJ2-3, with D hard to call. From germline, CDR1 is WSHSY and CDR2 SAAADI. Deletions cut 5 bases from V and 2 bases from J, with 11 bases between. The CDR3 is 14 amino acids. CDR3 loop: CASSLASFTDTQYF. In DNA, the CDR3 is TGCGCCAGCAGTTTAGCTTCCTTCACAGATACGCAGTATTTT.

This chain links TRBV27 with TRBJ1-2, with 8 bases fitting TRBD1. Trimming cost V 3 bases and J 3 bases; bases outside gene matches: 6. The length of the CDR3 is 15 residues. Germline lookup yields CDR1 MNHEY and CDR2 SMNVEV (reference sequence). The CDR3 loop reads CASSLAGGADYGYTF. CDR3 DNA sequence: TGTGCCAGCAGTTTGGCAGGGGGCGCAGACTATGGCTACACCTTC.

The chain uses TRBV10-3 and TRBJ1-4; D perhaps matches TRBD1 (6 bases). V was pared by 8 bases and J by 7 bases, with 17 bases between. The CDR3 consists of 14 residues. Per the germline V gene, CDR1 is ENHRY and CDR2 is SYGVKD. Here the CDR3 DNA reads TGTGCCATCTCTCCCCGGCAGGGGTCTGAAAAACTGTTTTTT. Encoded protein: CAISPRQGSEKLFF.

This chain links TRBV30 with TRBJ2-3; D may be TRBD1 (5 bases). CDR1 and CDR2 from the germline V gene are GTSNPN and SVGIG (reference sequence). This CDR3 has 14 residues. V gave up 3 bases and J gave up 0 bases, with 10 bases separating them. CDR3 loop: CAWRDITSTDTQYF. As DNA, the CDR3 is TGTGCCTGGAGGGACATAACTAGCACAGATACGCAGTATTTT. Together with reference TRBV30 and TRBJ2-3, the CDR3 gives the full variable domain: SQTIHQWPATLVQPVGSPLSLECTVEGTSNPNLYWYRQAAGRGLQLLFYSVGIGQISSEVPQNLSASRPQDRQFILSSKKLLLSDSGFYLCAWRDITSTDTQYFGPGTRLTVL.

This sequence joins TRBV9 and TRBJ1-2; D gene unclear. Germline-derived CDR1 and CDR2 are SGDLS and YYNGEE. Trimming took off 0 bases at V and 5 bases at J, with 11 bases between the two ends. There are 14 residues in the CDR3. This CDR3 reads CASSVDGSWYGYTF. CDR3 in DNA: TGTGCCAGCAGCGTAGATGGCAGTTGGTATGGCTACACCTTC. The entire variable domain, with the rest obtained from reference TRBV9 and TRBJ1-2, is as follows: DSGVTQTPKHLITATGQRVTLRCSPRSGDLSVYWYQQSLDQGLQFLIQYYNGEERAKGNILERFSAQQFPDLHSELNLSSLELGDSALYFCASSVDGSWYGYTFGSGTRLTVV.

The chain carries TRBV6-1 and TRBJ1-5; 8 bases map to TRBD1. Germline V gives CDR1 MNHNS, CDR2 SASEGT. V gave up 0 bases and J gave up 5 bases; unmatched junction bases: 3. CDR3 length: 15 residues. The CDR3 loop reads CASSEAGTGYQPQHF. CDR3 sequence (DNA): TGTGCCAGCAGTGAAGCCGGGACAGGTTATCAGCCCCAGCATTTT.

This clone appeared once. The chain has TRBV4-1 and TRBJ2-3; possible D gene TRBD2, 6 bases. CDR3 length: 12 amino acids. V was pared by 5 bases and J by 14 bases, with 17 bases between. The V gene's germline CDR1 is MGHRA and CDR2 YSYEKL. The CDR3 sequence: CASSGWAGLMYF. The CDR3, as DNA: TGCGCCAGCAGCGGGTGGGCGGGACTGATGTATTTT.

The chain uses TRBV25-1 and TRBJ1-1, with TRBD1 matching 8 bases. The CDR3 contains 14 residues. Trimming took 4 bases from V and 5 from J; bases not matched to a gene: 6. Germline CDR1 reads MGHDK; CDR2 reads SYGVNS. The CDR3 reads CASSVPGGHTEAFF. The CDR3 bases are TGTGCCAGCAGTGTACCAGGGGGCCATACTGAAGCTTTCTTT.

The CDR3 coding sequence is TGCGCCAGCAGCCAAGCGGGGACAGACTATGGCTACACCTTC. It is translated as CASSQAGTDYGYTF. The genes are TRBV4-1 and TRBJ1-2; 7 positions match TRBD1. V lost 1 base and J lost 3; bases outside the gene matches: 2. This CDR3 is built from 14 residues. In germline, CDR1 is MGHRA, CDR2 YSYEKL.

The CDR3 nucleotides read TGTGCCAGCACTCCCGGGGGGCCAGGGGACGGGGAGCTGTTTTTT. Amino acid sequence: CASTPGGPGDGELFF. The rearrangement joins TRBV7-7 to TRBJ2-2; D might be TRBD2 (7 bases). This CDR3 has 15 amino acids. Trimming pared 7 bases from V and 7 bases from J, leaving 19 bases between. CDR1 and CDR2 from the germline V gene are SSHAT and FNYEAQ (reference sequence).